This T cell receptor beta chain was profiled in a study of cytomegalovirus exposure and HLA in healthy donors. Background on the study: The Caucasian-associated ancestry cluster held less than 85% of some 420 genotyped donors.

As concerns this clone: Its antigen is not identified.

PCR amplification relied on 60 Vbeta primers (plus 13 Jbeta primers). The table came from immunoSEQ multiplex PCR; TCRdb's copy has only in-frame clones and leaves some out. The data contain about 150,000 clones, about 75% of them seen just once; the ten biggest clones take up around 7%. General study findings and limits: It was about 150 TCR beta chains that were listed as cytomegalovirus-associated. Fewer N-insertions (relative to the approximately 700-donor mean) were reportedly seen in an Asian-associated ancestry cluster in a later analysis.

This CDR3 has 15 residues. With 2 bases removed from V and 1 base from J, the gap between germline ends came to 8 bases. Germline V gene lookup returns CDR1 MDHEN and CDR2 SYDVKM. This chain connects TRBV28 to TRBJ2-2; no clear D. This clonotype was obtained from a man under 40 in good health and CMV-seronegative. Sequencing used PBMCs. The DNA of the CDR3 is TGTGCCAGCAGTTTAGGGCAGTTGAACACCGGGGAGCTGTTTTTT. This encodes CASSLGQLNTGELFF.